The TCR beta chain under discussion was sequenced for a study of shared clonotypes between healthy human individuals. Per germline, CDR1 MNHNS and CDR2 SASEGT. V dropped 8 bases and J dropped 0 bases, with 10 bases sitting between them. The CDR3 is 13 residues long. TCRdb's copy holds only in-frame clones and misses some; the assay was immunoSEQ multiplex PCR. The sample lists approximately 810,000 clones; roughly 92% were seen once. The count of this clone is one. It was CD45RO-negative cells, positively selected for CCR7, that made up naive CD8 cells, with terminally differentiated effector memory CD45RA+ cells excluded.

This clonotype was obtained from a man between 25 and 39 years old in good health. V and J are TRBV6-1 and TRBJ1-1; D is unclear. Sample: naive CD8+ T cells sorted from blood. The DNA of the CDR3 is TGTGCCAGCCGACTAAACATGAACACTGAAGCTTTCTTT. Encoded protein: CASRLNMNTEAFF.